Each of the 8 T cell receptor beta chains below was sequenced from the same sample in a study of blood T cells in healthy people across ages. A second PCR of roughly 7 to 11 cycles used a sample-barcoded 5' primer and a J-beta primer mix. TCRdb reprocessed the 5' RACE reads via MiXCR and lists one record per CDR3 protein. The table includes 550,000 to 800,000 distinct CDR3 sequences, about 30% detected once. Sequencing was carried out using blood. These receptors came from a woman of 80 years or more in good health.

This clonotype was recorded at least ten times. In nucleotides, the CDR3 is TGTGCCAGCAGCTTGTTTGTCGGGGCAGATACGCAGTATTTT. It is translated as CASSLFVGADTQYF. The chain couples TRBV5-5 to TRBJ2-3, with a possible D match to TRBD2 (5 bases). Trimming pared 1 base from V and 4 bases from J, leaving 10 bases between. The germline CDR1 and CDR2 sequences are SGHKS and YYEKEE (reference sequence). The CDR3 spans 14 residues.

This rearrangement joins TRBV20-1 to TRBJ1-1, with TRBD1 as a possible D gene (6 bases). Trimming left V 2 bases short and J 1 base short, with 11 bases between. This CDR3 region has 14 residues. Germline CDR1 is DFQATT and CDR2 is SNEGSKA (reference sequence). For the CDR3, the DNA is TGCAGTGCTAGATCCGGGACAACGAACACTGAAGCTTTCTTT. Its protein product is CSARSGTTNTEAFF.

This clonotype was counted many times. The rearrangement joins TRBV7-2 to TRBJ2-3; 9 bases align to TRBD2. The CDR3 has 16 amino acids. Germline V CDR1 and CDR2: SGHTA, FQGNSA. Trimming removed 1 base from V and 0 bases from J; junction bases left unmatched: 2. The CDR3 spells CASSLGLAASTDTQYF. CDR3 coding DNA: TGTGCCAGCAGCTTAGGACTAGCGGCGAGCACAGATACGCAGTATTTT.

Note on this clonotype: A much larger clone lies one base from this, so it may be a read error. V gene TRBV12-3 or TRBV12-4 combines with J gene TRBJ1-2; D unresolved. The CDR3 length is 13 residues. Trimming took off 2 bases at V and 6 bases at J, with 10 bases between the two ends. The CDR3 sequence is CASSLIGRDGYTF. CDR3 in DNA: TGTGCCAGCAGTTTAATAGGGAGGGATGGCTACACCTTC.

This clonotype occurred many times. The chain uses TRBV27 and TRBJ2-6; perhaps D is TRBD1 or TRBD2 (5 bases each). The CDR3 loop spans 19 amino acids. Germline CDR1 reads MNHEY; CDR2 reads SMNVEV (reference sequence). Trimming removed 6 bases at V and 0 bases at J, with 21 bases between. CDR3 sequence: CASSLLIGTASSGANVLTF. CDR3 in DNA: TGTGCCAGCAGCCTCCTTATAGGGACGGCCAGCTCTGGGGCCAACGTCCTGACTTTC. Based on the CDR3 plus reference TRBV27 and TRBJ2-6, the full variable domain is EAQVTQNPRYLITVTGKKLTVTCSQNMNHEYMSWYRQDPGLGLRQIYYSMNVEVTDKGDVPEGYKVSRKEKRNFPLILESPSPNQTSLYFCASSLLIGTASSGANVLTFGAGSRLTVL.

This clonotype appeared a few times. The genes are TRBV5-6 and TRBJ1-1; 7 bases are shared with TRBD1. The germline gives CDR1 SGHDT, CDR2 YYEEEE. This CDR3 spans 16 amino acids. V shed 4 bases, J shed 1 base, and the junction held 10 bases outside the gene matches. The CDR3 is CASSLNRGSRNTEAFF. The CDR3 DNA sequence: TGTGCCAGCAGCCTAAACAGGGGTTCTAGGAACACTGAAGCTTTCTTT.

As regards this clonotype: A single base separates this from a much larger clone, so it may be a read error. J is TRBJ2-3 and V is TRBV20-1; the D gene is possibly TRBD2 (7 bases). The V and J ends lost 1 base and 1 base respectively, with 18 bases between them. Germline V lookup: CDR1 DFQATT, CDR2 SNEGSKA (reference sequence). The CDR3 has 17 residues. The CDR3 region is CSARGPTGGARTDTQYF. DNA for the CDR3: TGCAGTGCTAGAGGCCCGACGGGGGGCGCCCGCACAGATACGCAGTATTTT.

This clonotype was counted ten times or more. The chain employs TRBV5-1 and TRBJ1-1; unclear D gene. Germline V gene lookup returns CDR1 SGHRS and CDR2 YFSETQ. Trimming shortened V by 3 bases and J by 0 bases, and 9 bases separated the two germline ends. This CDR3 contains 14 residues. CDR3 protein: CASSSQTMNTEAFF. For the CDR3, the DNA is TGCGCCAGCAGCTCGCAGACTATGAACACTGAAGCTTTCTTT.